This T cell receptor beta chain was sequenced during a study of blood T cell repertoires in COVID-19. On the study more broadly: Collection of acute and convalescent COVID-19 samples took place in the United States, Italy and Spain. Sources were T cells, B-cell-depleted T cells, or PBMCs; the material itself was cDNA or gDNA.

Original analysis: Estimated nucleated cell counts came from reference gene primer amplification. Using immunoSEQ multiplex PCR, the repertoire was profiled, and TCRdb retains in-frame clones only, with some absent. The DNA was the basis for D and trimming; V, J and clone size are from that table. The sample includes 80,000 to 90,000 clones, almost 85% of them seen just once. Germline V gene sequence: CDR1 MDHEN, CDR2 SYDVKM. This CDR3 comprises 14 residues. Trimming took off 6 bases at V and 1 base at J, with 12 bases between the two ends. V and J are TRBV28 and TRBJ2-5, with a possible D match to TRBD2 (6 bases). The receptor's source is a woman older than 75 with acute or convalescent COVID-19. Sequenced: peripheral blood. CDR3 in DNA: TGTGCCAGCAGCCCGAGGGACTTCCAAGAGACCCAGTACTTC. As protein: CASSPRDFQETQYF.